This TCR beta chain was recovered during a study of blood T cell repertoires in COVID-19. Study information: Samples of COVID-19 (acute and convalescent) were obtained from the United States, Italy and Spain. Nucleic acid was either cDNA or gDNA, and it came from T cells, B-cell-depleted T cells, or PBMCs.

Authors' data handling: Reference gene primers were amplified, and this amplification served to estimate nucleated cell counts. Assay used: immunoSEQ multiplex PCR; TCRdb lists only in-frame clones, some missing. For V, J and clone size, that table is used; D and trimming come from the DNA. The sample consists of 90,000 to 100,000 clones, more than 65% of them appearing once. CDR3 length: 18 residues. With 3 bases clipped from V and 3 bases from J, the junction kept 14 bases outside the gene matches. CDR1 and CDR2 (germline): LGHDT, YNNKEL (reference sequence). The receptor was isolated from a woman older than 75 with acute or convalescent COVID-19. The rearrangement links TRBV3-1 (or the pseudogene TRBV3-2) to TRBJ2-7, with 10 bases fitting TRBD2. Sequencing was done on a sample of peripheral blood. The CDR3 sequence is CASSHDQLAGSRNYEQYF. As DNA, the CDR3 is TGTGCCAGCAGCCATGATCAACTAGCGGGGTCCAGGAACTACGAGCAGTACTTC.